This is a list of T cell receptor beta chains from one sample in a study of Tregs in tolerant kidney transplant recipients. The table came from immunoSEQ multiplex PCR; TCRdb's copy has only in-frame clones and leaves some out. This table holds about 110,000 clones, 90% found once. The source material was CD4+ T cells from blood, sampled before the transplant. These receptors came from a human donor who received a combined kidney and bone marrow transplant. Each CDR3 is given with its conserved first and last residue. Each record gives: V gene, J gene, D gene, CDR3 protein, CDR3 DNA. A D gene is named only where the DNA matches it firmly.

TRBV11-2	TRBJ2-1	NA	CASSLGVLNEQFF	TGTGCCAGCAGCTTAGGAGTGCTCAATGAGCAGTTCTTC
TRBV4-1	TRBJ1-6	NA	CASSRGEGNSPLHF	TGCGCCAGCAGCCGGGGGGAGGGGAATTCACCCCTCCACTTT
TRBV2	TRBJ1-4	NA	CASTLTAATEKLFF	TGTGCCAGCACCCTAACAGCAGCTACAGAAAAACTGTTTTTT
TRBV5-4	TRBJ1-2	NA	CASSLKGWQSGGYTF	TGTGCCAGCAGCTTGAAGGGGTGGCAGTCAGGTGGCTACACCTTC
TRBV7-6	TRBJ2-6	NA	CASSLGAGGANVLTF	TGTGCCAGCAGCTTAGGGGCAGGTGGGGCCAACGTCCTGACTTTC
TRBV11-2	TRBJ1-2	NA	CASSLLSGLGSDGYTF	TGTGCCAGCAGCTTATTGTCAGGGTTAGGTTCCGATGGCTACACCTTC
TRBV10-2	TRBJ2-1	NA	CASSESLSEQFF	TGCGCCAGCAGTGAGTCGCTAAGTGAGCAGTTCTTC
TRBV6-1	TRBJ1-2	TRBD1	CASSEAMGQGNGYTF	TGTGCCAGCAGTGAAGCGATGGGACAGGGGAATGGCTACACCTTC
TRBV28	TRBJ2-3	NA	CASSFSRVQAVYRFPHTDTQYF	TGTGCCAGCAGTTTTAGCAGGGTTCAGGCGGTATATCGGTTCCCGCACACAGATACGCAGTATTTT
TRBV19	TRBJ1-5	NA	CASSIWGGGQPQHF	TGTGCCAGTAGTATTTGGGGCGGAGGGCAGCCCCAGCATTTT
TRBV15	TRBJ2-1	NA	CATTEDAGRYEQFF	TGTGCCACCACGGAAGATGCGGGGAGGTATGAGCAGTTCTTC
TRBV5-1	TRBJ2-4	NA	CASSLGFAGTPKNIQYF	TGCGCCAGCAGCTTGGGGTTTGCGGGCACTCCCAAAAACATTCAGTACTTC
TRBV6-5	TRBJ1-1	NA	CASRRRTEAFF	TGTGCCAGCAGGAGGAGAACTGAAGCTTTCTTT
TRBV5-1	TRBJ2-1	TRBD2	CASSLARFAGVNEQFF	TGCGCCAGCAGCTTGGCCCGATTTGCGGGAGTTAATGAGCAGTTCTTC
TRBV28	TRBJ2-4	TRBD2	CASSPPGGVATKNIQYF	TGTGCCAGCAGTCCTCCGGGGGGTGTAGCGACCAAAAACATTCAGTACTTC
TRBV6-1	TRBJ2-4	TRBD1	CASSELYGTGGVIQYF	TGTGCCAGCAGTGAACTATACGGGACAGGGGGCGTCATTCAGTACTTC
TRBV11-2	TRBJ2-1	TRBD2	CASSHGLAGGNYNEQFF	TGTGCCAGCAGCCACGGACTAGCGGGAGGAAACTACAATGAGCAGTTCTTC
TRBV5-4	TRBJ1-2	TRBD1	CATTEGGQGALYGYTF	TGTGCCACAACCGAGGGGGGACAGGGGGCACTCTATGGCTACACCTTC
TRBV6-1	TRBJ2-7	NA	CASRQDPSYEQYF	TGTGCCAGCAGACAGGATCCCTCCTACGAGCAGTACTTC